Sequencing of this T cell receptor (beta chain) was carried out in a study of graft-versus-host responses after intestinal transplantation (dated by TCRdb to the early 2020s). Turning to the overall study: The transplants that recipients got were multivisceral, liver-intestinal, or isolated intestinal. Every recipient was given anti-thymocyte globulin induction, followed by 2 to 4 years of maintenance tacrolimus and steroids. Bulk TCR-beta CDR3 sequencing was used to track graft-versus-host and host-versus-graft alloreactive T cell clones in the graft, circulation and bone marrow after intestinal transplantation. Alloreactive clones were identified by sequencing pre-transplant mixed lymphocyte reaction products and comparing these products with unstimulated pre-transplant donor and recipient T cells. The cohort enrolled 24 intestinal transplant recipients including one retransplant, and a few patients lacking pretransplant specimens were excluded. A peak of at least 4% donor T cells among recipient peripheral blood mononuclear cells was the definition used for donor T cell macrochimerism. Samples from a few later patients were sequenced in-house on an Illumina MiSeq with MiXCR processing rather than by the commercial service. Paper-wide results and their limitations: Patients with donor T cell macrochimerism had high GvH to HvG T cell clonal ratios in their allografts. The conclusions were limited by the relatively low number and heterogeneity of the intestinal transplant patients. Peak levels of circulating GvH clones were associated with declines in HvG clones early after transplant. GvH clones were detected in recipient bone marrow, and some appeared earlier in ileal mucosa or blood, consistent with an intestinal mucosal origin.

After transplant, bone marrow was aspirated from the posterior iliac crest or from another site chosen by the physician. To prepare the library, the immunoSEQ multiplex PCR assay was applied. For most patients, high-throughput TCR-beta CDR3 sequencing of genomic DNA was performed by Adaptive Biotechnologies. The paper's data handling went like this. TCR sequencing data were retrieved from Adaptive's ImmunoSEQ software for 15 to 20 patients, whereas a few other patients were processed with MiXCR and VDJtools. CDR3 nucleotide sequences shared by donor and recipient were removed because the origin of these sequences could not be assigned. At least 2-fold expansion over unstimulated cells and a minimum CFSE-low frequency of 0.002% (template counts) or 0.001% (read counts) were required for clones to be classified as alloreactive. Clones detected in sequenced pre-transplant spleen, lymph node, or MLR CFSE-low populations of the donor or recipient were defined as mappable. Cumulative frequency of alloreactive clones was calculated as a percentage of all sequences weighted by copy number. TCRdb's version of the immuneACCESS table is confined to in-frame rearrangements and falls short of the full clone set. An unresolved V gene accounts for under half of the shortfall where checked; the remainder is of unknown origin. V, J and clone size derive from that table, while D and trimming were established from the DNA sequence. The sample table lists approximately 15,000 clones, more than 75% of them with a count of one. Over 6.5% of the sample comes from the top ten.

The CDR3 measures 15 amino acids from cysteine to phenylalanine. The entry retains the CDR3 DNA only, 45 bases that are in frame from base 1. V is pruned by 3 bases and J by 4 bases, leaving 5 bases of the junction without a gene match. CDR1 is given as MDHEN and CDR2 as SYDVKM, both from the germline V gene. Remarks on this clone: Its antigen specificity is not known. Per-nucleotide qualities are absent, and no much larger clonotype sits a single base away.

The sample consisted of bone marrow, taken around 120 days after intestinal transplantation. This clonotype originated in a human patient who received an intestinal transplant, so some T cells may come from the graft donor. The sequence links TRBV28 to TRBJ2-3; 9 central nucleotides agree with TRBD1. Here is the DNA: TGTGCCAGCAGTTTTGGGGGACAGGGTGCAGATACGCAGTATTTT. Its translation reads: CASSFGGQGADTQYF.